This TCR beta chain was identified during a study of regulatory T cells in long-lasting Graves disease. The time point: newly diagnosed GD, antithyroid drugs for less than 3 months. Generation of the TCR library employed RNA extracted from PBMCs. Assembly of TCR beta libraries relied on iRepertoire HTBI primers together with Arm-PCR of CDR3 regions. TCRdb reprocessed the multiplex PCR reads via MiXCR and lists one record per CDR3 protein. The sample carries about 540,000 distinct CDR3 sequences, 13% recorded once. The germline V gene encodes CDR1 LNHNV and CDR2 YYDKDF (reference sequence). V was cut by 0 bases and J by 5 bases, with 13 bases left in between. The CDR3 runs to 15 residues. There are a few counts of this clonotype. These data were likewise used in another study, on T cells in Graves' hyperthyroidism and ophthalmopathy.

Source: peripheral blood mononuclear cells (PBMCs), taken at new diagnosis, from a patient treated with antithyroid drugs. The rearrangement joins TRBV15 to TRBJ2-5; the D gene is possibly TRBD2 (5 bases). The sequence was collected from a man aged 30 to 45 with Graves disease. The DNA of the CDR3 is TGTGCCACCAGCAGAGAAAGGGAGCTGGTGGAGACCCAGTACTTC. Translating gives CATSRERELVETQYF.